A selection of T cell receptor beta chains follows, all from one sample in a study of blood T cell repertoires in COVID-19. TCRdb's copy holds only in-frame clones and misses some; the assay was immunoSEQ multiplex PCR. The table has about 210,000 clones, 82% seen once. The sample comprised peripheral blood. All receptors come from a woman in her 70s with COVID-19, enrolled during active disease. Both conserved end residues are part of each CDR3. The order of the fields is clone size, J gene, D gene, V gene, CDR3 protein, CDR3 DNA. A D gene is named only where the DNA matches it firmly. Some rows mark clone size as missing; the rest say once, few, many or name a class of expanded clone.

>-|TRBJ1-1|-|TRBV11-3
CASSPGVVSRTEAFF
TGTGCCAGCAGCCCAGGGGTGGTTTCGAGAACTGAAGCTTTCTTT
>few|TRBJ2-5|TRBD2|TRBV28
CASSPPPGQREAGRGTQYF
TGTGCCAGCAGTCCCCCCCCCGGACAGCGGGAGGCGGGGAGGGGGACCCAGTACTTC
>-|TRBJ2-7|-|TRBV12-3/TRBV12-4
CASRIRNSYEQYF
TGTGCCAGCAGGATCAGGAATTCCTACGAGCAGTACTTC
>-|TRBJ1-6|TRBD1|TRBV7-4
CASIVSTGGAYIANSPLHF
TGTGCCAGCATCGTCTCGACAGGGGGCGCGTACATTGCGAATTCACCCCTCCACTTT
>-|TRBJ1-4|TRBD1|TRBV5-1
CASSISTGEGEKLFF
TGCGCCAGCAGCATCTCGACAGGGGAGGGCGAAAAACTGTTTTTT
>-|TRBJ2-7|-|TRBV7-2
CASSSWSGPTYEQYF
TGTGCCAGCAGCTCCTGGTCTGGGCCAACCTACGAGCAGTACTTC
>-|TRBJ2-4|-|TRBV14
CASSQEDTGGEWHIQYF
TGTGCCAGCAGCCAAGAAGATACGGGCGGGGAATGGCACATTCAGTACTTC
>-|TRBJ1-4|TRBD1|TRBV24-1
CATSDRTGAEKLFF
TGTGCCACCAGTGATAGGACAGGGGCTGAAAAACTGTTTTTT
>-|TRBJ2-4|-|TRBV20-1
CSASDGENIQYF
TGCAGTGCTAGTGACGGAGAAAACATTCAGTACTTC
>-|TRBJ1-1|-|TRBV12-3/TRBV12-4
CASSLALTGPAFF
TGTGCCAGCAGTTTAGCGCTGACAGGACCAGCTTTCTTT
>once|TRBJ1-1|TRBD1|TRBV15
CATSRDRGQGDVNTEAFF
TGTGCCACCAGCAGAGATCGAGGACAGGGGGACGTGAACACTGAAGCTTTCTTT
>-|TRBJ2-1|TRBD2|TRBV11-3
CASSLDPRLAGSTYNEQFF
TGTGCCAGCAGCTTAGATCCGCGACTAGCGGGATCAACCTACAATGAGCAGTTCTTC
>-|TRBJ1-6|-|TRBV4-3
CASSQAIAGEGNSPLHF
TGCGCCAGCAGCCAAGCTATTGCAGGGGAAGGAAATTCACCCCTCCACTTT